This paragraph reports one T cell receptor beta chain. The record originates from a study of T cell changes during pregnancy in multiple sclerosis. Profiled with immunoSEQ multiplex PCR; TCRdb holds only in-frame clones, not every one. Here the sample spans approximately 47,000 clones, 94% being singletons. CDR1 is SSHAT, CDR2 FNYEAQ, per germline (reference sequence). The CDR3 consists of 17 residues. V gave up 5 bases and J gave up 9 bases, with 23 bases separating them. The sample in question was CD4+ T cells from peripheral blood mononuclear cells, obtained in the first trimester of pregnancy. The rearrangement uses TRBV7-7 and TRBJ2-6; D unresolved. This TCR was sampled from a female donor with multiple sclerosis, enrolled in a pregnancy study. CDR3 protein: CASSEKCATKSGNVLTF. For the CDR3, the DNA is TGTGCCAGCAGCGAGAAATGTGCCACAAAGTCGGGCAACGTCCTGACTTTC.